This T cell receptor beta chain was found in a study of blood T cells in healthy people across ages. Whole-study results and caveats: Diversity was higher, and naive CD4+ cells more numerous, in long-lived donors than in aged donors. Naive T cell percentage strongly correlated with TCR beta diversity.

V was clipped by 2 bases and J by 3 bases, with 23 bases between them. In germline, CDR1 is MGHDK, CDR2 SYGVNS. The CDR3 extends over 18 amino acids. Points on this clonotype: Its target is not known.

A second PCR of 7 to 11 cycles used a sample-barcoded 5' primer and a J-beta primer mix. Via MiXCR, TCRdb re-called the 5' RACE reads, giving one row per CDR3 protein. The sample consists of under 800,000 distinct CDR3 sequences, roughly 47% of them appearing once. The chain has TRBV25-1 and TRBJ2-7, with D perhaps matching TRBD1 or TRBD2 (5 bases each). The sample taken for sequencing was blood. The source is a woman aged 55 to 70 in good health. CDR3 amino acids: CASSEKMVAGTFNYEQYF. CDR3 coding DNA: TGTGCCAGCAGTGAAAAAATGGTGGCCGGGACGTTTAACTACGAGCAGTACTTC.